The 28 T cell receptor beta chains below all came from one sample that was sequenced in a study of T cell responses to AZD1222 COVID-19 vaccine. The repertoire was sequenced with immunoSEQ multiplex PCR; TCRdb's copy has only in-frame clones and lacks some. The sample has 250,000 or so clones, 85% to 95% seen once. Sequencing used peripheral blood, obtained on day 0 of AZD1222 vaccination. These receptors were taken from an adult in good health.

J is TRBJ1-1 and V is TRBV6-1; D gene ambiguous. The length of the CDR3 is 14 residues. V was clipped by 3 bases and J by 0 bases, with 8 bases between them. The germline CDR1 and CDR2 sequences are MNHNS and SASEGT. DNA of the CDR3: TGTGCCAGCAGTGACCCCGGTTTGAACACTGAAGCTTTCTTT. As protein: CASSDPGLNTEAFF.

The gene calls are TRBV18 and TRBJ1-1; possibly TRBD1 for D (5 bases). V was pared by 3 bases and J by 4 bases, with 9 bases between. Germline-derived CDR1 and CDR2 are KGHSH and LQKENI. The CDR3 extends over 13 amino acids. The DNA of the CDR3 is TGTGCCAGCTCACCTTCGGGGCCCACTGAAGCTTTCTTT. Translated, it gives CASSPSGPTEAFF.

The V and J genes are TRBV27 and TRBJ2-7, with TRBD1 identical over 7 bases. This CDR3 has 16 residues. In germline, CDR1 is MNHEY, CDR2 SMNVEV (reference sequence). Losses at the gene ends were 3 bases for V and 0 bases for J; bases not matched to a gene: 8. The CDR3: CASSFSLGTVSYEQYF. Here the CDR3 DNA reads TGTGCCAGCAGTTTTAGTTTAGGGACAGTCTCCTACGAGCAGTACTTC.

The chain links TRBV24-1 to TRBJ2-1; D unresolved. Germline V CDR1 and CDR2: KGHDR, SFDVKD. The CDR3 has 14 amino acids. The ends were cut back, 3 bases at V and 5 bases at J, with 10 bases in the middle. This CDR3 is CATSDPVANNEQFF. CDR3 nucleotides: TGTGCCACCAGTGATCCCGTTGCCAACAATGAGCAGTTCTTC.

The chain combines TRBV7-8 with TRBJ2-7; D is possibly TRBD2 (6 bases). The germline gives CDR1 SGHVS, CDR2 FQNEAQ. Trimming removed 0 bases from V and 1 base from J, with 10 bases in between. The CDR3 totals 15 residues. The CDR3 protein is CASSLARGRSYEQYF. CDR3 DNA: TGTGCCAGCAGCTTAGCGCGGGGTAGATCCTACGAGCAGTACTTC.

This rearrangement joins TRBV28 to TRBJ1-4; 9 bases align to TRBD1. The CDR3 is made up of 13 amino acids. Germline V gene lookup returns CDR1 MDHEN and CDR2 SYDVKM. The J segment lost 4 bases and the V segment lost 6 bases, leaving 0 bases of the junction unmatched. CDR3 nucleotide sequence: TGTGCCAGCAGGGGACAGGGTAATGAAAAACTGTTTTTT. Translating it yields CASRGQGNEKLFF. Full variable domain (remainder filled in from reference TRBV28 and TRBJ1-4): DVKVTQSSRYLVKRTGEKVFLECVQDMDHENMFWYRQDPGLGLRLIYFSYDVKMKEKGDIPEGYSVSREKKERFSLILESASTNQTSMYLCASRGQGNEKLFFGSGTQLSVL.

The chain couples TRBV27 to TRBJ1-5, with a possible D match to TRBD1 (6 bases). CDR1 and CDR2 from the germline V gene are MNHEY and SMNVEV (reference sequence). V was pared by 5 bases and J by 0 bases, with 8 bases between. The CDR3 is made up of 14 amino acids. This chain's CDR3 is CASSKQGSNQPQHF. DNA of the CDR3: TGTGCCAGCAGTAAACAGGGTAGCAATCAGCCCCAGCATTTT.

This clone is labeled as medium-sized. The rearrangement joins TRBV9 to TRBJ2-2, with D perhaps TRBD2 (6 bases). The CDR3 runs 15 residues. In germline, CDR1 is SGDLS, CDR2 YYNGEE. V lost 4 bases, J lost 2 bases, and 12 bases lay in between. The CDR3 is CASSTWDSNTGELFF. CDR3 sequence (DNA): TGTGCCAGCAGCACCTGGGACTCCAACACCGGGGAGCTGTTTTTT. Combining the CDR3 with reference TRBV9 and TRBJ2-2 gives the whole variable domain DSGVTQTPKHLITATGQRVTLRCSPRSGDLSVYWYQQSLDQGLQFLIQYYNGEERAKGNILERFSAQQFPDLHSELNLSSLELGDSALYFCASSTWDSNTGELFFGEGSRLTVL.

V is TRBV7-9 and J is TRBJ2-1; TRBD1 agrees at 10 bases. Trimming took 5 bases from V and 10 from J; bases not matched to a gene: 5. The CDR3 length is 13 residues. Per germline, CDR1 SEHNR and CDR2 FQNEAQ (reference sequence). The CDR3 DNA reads TGTGCCAGCAGCCGCCGGGACAGGGGCGAGCAGTTCTTC. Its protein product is CASSRRDRGEQFF.

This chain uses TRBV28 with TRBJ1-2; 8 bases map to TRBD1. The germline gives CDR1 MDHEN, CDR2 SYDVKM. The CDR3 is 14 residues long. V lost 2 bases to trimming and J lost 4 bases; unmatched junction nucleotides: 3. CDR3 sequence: CASSLTGGGYGYTF. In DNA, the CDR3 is TGTGCCAGCAGTTTAACAGGGGGTGGCTATGGCTACACCTTC.

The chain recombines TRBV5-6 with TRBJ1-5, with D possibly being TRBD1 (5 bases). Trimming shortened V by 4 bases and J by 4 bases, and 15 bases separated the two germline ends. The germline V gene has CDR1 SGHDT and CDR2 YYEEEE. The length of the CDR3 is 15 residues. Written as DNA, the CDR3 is TGTGCCAGCAGCACCCGGGGCAGCCGTAATCAGCCCCAGCATTTT. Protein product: CASSTRGSRNQPQHF.

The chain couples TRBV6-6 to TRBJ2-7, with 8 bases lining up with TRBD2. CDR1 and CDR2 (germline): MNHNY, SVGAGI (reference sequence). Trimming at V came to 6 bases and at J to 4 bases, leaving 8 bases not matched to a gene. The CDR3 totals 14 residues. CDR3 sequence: CASSSGTSIYEQYF. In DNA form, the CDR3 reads TGTGCCAGCAGCTCCGGGACTAGTATATACGAGCAGTACTTC.

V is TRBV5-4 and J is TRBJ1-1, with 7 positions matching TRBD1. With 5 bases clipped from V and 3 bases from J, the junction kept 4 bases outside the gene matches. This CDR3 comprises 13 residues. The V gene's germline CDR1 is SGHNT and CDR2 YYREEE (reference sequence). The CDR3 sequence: CASRAGTDTEAFF. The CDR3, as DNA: TGTGCCAGCAGGGCTGGGACAGACACTGAAGCTTTCTTT.

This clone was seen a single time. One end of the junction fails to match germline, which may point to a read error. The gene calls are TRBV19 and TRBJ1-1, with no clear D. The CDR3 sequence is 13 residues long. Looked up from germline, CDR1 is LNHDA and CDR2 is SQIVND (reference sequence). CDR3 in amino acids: CASNYRGNTEAFF. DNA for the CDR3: TGTGCCAGTAACTACAGAGGGAACACCGAAGCTTTCTTT.

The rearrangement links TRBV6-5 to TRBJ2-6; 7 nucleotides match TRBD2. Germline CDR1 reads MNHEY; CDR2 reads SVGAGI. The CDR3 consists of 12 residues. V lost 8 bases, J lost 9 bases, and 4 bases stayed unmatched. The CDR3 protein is CASGGSGNVLTF. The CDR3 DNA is TGTGCCAGCGGCGGGAGTGGCAACGTCCTGACTTTC.

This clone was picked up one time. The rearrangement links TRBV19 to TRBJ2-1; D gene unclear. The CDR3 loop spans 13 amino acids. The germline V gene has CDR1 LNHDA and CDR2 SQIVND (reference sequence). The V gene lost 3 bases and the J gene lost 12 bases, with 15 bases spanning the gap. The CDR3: CASSIGRESWQFF. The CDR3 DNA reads TGTGCCAGTAGTATTGGGCGCGAGTCCTGGCAGTTCTTC.

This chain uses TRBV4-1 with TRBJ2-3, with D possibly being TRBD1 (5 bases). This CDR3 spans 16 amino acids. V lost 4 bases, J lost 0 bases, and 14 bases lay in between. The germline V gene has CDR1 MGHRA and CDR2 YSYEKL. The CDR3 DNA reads TGCGCCAGCAGCCTCTCTCCAGGGATAAGCACAGATACGCAGTATTTT. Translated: CASSLSPGISTDTQYF.

The CDR3 here is CASSEYSYTGELFF. The DNA of the CDR3 is TGTGCCAGCAGTGAATACTCTTACACCGGGGAGCTGTTTTTT. This chain connects TRBV25-1 to TRBJ2-2; no definite D call. CDR1 and CDR2 (germline): MGHDK, SYGVNS. This CDR3 region has 14 residues. V was cut by 0 bases and J by 3 bases, with 5 bases left in between. The full variable domain, with the rest looked up from reference TRBV25-1 and TRBJ2-2, is EADIYQTPRYLVIGTGKKITLECSQTMGHDKMYWYQQDPGMELHLIHYSYGVNSTEKGDLSSESTVSRIRTEHFPLTLESARPSHTSQYLCASSEYSYTGELFFGEGSRLTVL.

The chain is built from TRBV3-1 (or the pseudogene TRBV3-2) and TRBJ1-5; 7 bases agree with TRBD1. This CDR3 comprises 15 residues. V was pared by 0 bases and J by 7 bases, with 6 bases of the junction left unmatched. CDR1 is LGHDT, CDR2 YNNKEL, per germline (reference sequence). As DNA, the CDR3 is TGTGCCAGCAGCCAAGATACAGGGGAGAGCCAGCCCCAGCATTTT. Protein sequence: CASSQDTGESQPQHF.

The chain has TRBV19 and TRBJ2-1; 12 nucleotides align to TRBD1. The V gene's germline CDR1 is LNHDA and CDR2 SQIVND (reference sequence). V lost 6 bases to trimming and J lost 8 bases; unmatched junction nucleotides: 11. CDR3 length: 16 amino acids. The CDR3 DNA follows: TGTGCCAGTAGGGGGGGACAGGGGGCGACTTTAGATGAGCAGTTCTTC. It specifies CASRGGQGATLDEQFF.

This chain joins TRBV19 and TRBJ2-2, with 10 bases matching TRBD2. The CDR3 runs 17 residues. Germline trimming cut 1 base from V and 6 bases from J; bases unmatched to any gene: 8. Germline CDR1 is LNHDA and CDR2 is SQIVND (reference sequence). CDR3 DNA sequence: TGTGCCAGTAGTATAGGGCCAGCGGGAGGGCCCGCCGGGGAGCTGTTTTTT. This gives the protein CASSIGPAGGPAGELFF.

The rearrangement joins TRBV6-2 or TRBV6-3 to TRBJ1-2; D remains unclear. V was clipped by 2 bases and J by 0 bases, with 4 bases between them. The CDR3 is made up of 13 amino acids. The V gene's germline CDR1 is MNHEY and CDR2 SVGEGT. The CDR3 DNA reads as TGTGCCAGCAGTTACAAAACTAACTATGGCTACACCTTC. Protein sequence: CASSYKTNYGYTF.

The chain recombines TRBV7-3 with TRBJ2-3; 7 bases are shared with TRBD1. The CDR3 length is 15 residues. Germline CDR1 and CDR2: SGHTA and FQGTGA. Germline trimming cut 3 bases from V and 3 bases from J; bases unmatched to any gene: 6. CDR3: CASSFTGTATDTQYF. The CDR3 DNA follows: TGTGCCAGCAGCTTCACCGGGACAGCGACAGATACGCAGTATTTT.

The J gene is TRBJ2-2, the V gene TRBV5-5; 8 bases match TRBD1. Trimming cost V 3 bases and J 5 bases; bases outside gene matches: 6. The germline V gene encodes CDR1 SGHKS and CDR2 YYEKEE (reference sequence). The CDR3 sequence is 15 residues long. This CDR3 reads CASSYGQGGTGELFF. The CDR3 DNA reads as TGTGCCAGCAGCTACGGACAGGGTGGGACCGGGGAGCTGTTTTTT.

The CDR3 sequence: CASSPYRDRDYGYTF. DNA for the CDR3: TGTGCCAGCAGCCCGTACCGGGACAGGGACTATGGCTACACCTTC. The rearrangement uses TRBV3-1 (or the pseudogene TRBV3-2) and TRBJ1-2, with TRBD1 matching 9 bases. V was clipped by 4 bases and J by 3 bases; unmatched bases: 6. Germline V lookup: CDR1 LGHDT, CDR2 YNNKEL (reference sequence). This CDR3 spans 15 amino acids.

CDR3 in amino acids: CASSLGRGASNYGYTF. The CDR3 region has the DNA TGTGCCAGCAGCTTAGGGCGTGGGGCTTCGAACTATGGCTACACCTTC. The chain employs TRBV7-9 and TRBJ1-2; a weak D match, TRBD1 (5 bases). The CDR3 sequence is 16 residues long. V shed 1 base and J shed 2 bases, with 14 bases lying between them. The V gene's germline CDR1 is SEHNR and CDR2 FQNEAQ (reference sequence).

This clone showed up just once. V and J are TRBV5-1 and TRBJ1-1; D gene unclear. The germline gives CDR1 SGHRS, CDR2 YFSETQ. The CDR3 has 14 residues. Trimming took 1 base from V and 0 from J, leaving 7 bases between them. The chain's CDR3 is CASSLTPMNTEAFF. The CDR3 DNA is TGCGCCAGCAGCTTGACCCCCATGAACACTGAAGCTTTCTTT.

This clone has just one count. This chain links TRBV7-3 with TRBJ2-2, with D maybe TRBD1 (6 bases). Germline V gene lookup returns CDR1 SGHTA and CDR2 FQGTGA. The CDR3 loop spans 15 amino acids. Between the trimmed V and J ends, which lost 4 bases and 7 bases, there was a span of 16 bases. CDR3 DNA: TGTGCCAGCAGCTCATCCGGGACACCAAGCGGGGAGCTGTTTTTT. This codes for CASSSSGTPSGELFF.